The next 18 T cell receptor beta chains were all read from a single sample in a study of blood T cell repertoires in COVID-19. Using immunoSEQ multiplex PCR, the repertoire was profiled, and TCRdb retains in-frame clones only, with some absent. The table includes 250,000 or so clones, 85% detected once. Sequenced material: PBMCs or T cells enriched from blood (not recorded which). The receptors come from a woman aged 45-59 years who had been exposed to COVID-19.

The genes are TRBV30 and TRBJ2-7, with a possible D match to TRBD1 (6 bases). CDR1 is GTSNPN, CDR2 SVGIG, per germline (reference sequence). Trimming took 8 bases from V and 0 from J, leaving 20 bases between them. The CDR3 sequence is 15 residues long. The CDR3 nucleotides read TGTGCCACTACCTATCGACAGGTGTGCTCCTACGAGCAGTACTTC. Translating it yields CATTYRQVCSYEQYF.

The J gene is TRBJ2-7, the V gene TRBV11-1, with 9 bases that match TRBD2. V gave up 5 bases and J gave up 0 bases; unmatched junction bases: 2. Germline V gene data show CDR1 as SGHAT and CDR2 as FQDESV (reference sequence). The CDR3 sequence is 14 residues long. CDR3 DNA sequence: TGTGCCAGCAGCAGCGGGGGGAGCTCCTACGAGCAGTACTTC. Its translation is CASSSGGSSYEQYF.

The V call is TRBV2, the J call TRBJ1-1, with TRBD1 identical over 8 bases. The CDR3 has 14 residues. Germline assignment: CDR1 SNHLY and CDR2 FYNNEI. V lost 4 bases to trimming and J lost 8 bases; unmatched junction nucleotides: 9. CDR3 nucleotides: TGTGCCAGCAGTGCATGGGGACAGGCCATAGAAGCTTTCTTT. The encoded protein is CASSAWGQAIEAFF.

The chain combines TRBV6-1 with TRBJ1-2, with D perhaps matching TRBD1 (6 bases). The germline V and J ends were trimmed by 4 bases and 2 bases, with 20 bases remaining between them. The CDR3 has 17 residues. In germline, CDR1 is MNHNS, CDR2 SASEGT. The CDR3 loop is CASSVRGRQASNYGYTF. CDR3 nucleotide sequence: TGTGCCAGCAGTGTCCGGGGTAGACAGGCCAGCAACTATGGCTACACCTTC.

The V and J genes are TRBV5-1 and TRBJ2-2; D is possibly TRBD2 (6 bases). The CDR3 is 15 amino acids. V lost 0 bases, J lost 4 bases, and 10 bases lay in between. Germline V gene sequence: CDR1 SGHRS, CDR2 YFSETQ. For the CDR3, the DNA is TGCGCCAGCAGCTTGGGACTAGGGACCACCGGGGAGCTGTTTTTT. Its protein product is CASSLGLGTTGELFF.

This rearrangement joins TRBV27 to TRBJ2-1; D gene unclear. The CDR3 consists of 14 residues. V lost 5 bases, J lost 0 bases, and 8 bases lay in between. In germline, CDR1 is MNHEY, CDR2 SMNVEV (reference sequence). The DNA of the CDR3 is TGTGCCAGCAGTGCCCACAGCTCCTACAATGAGCAGTTCTTC. Protein product: CASSAHSSYNEQFF.

This clone showed up just once. The chain is built from TRBV4-1 and TRBJ1-1; D gene uncertain. CDR1 MGHRA and CDR2 YSYEKL come from the germline V gene. The CDR3 loop spans 17 amino acids. The ends were cut back, 0 bases at V and 0 bases at J, with 14 bases in the middle. CDR3 bases: TGCGCCAGCAGCCAAGATCTAAGCTTACGGGTGAACACTGAAGCTTTCTTT. This codes for CASSQDLSLRVNTEAFF.

V gene TRBV28 combines with J gene TRBJ1-3; D is perhaps TRBD1 (6 bases). Germline V gene data show CDR1 as MDHEN and CDR2 as SYDVKM. V lost 6 bases, J lost 8 bases, and 14 bases lay in between. This CDR3 comprises 13 residues. CDR3 loop: CASRQGGSYTIYF. CDR3 nucleotides: TGTGCCAGCAGACAGGGAGGGTCATACACCATATATTTT.

The chain combines TRBV5-6 with TRBJ1-6, with 9 bases fitting TRBD1. Germline CDR1 and CDR2: SGHDT and YYEEEE. The CDR3 is 15 amino acids. Trimming took 4 bases from V and 9 from J; bases not matched to a gene: 8. CDR3 nucleotide sequence: TGTGCCAGCAGCCTGGACAGGGGCGCCGGTTCACCCCTCCACTTT. It encodes CASSLDRGAGSPLHF.

V is TRBV7-9 and J is TRBJ1-2, with a possible D match to TRBD1 (6 bases). Germline lookup yields CDR1 SEHNR and CDR2 FQNEAQ (reference sequence). Deletions cut 5 bases from V and 12 bases from J, with 13 bases between. The CDR3 loop spans 11 amino acids. The CDR3 loop reads CASSLGGEDTF. CDR3 in DNA: TGTGCCAGCAGCCTAGGGGGGGAGGACACCTTC.

The J gene is TRBJ2-2, the V gene TRBV11-1; D gene unclear. V shed 4 bases and J shed 0 bases, with 9 bases lying between them. Per the germline V gene, CDR1 is SGHAT and CDR2 is FQDESV (reference sequence). This CDR3 comprises 15 residues. The CDR3 sequence is CASSSGGSNTGELFF. CDR3 bases: TGTGCCAGCAGCTCCGGCGGATCGAACACCGGGGAGCTGTTTTTT.

This chain links TRBV6-5 with TRBJ1-5; TRBD1 aligns across 7 bases. Trimming took 4 bases from V and 7 from J; bases not matched to a gene: 7. This CDR3 comprises 14 residues. Germline V gene sequence: CDR1 MNHEY, CDR2 SVGAGI. The CDR3 DNA follows: TGTGCCAGCAGTTTACATGGGACAGACCAGCCCCAGCATTTT. Translated: CASSLHGTDQPQHF.

The sample holds one count of this clone. The chain has TRBV29-1 and TRBJ1-2; TRBD1 is a possible D gene (5 bases). CDR3 size: 12 residues. Germline CDR1 and CDR2: SQVTM and ANQGSEA. CDR3 region: CNLKRGSYGYTF. CDR3 DNA: TGCAACCTAAAAAGGGGTAGCTATGGCTACACCTTC. Together with reference TRBV29-1 and TRBJ1-2, the CDR3 gives the full variable domain: SAVISQKPSRDICQRGTSLTIQCQVDSQVTMMFWYRQQPGQSLTLIATANQGSEATYESGFVIDKFPISRPNLTFSTLTVSNMSPEDSSIYLCNLKRGSYGYTFGSGTRLTVV.

The rearrangement uses TRBV21-1 and TRBJ1-5; TRBD1 reflects the table's D call only, with no check against the DNA. TRBV21-1 is assigned pseudogene status. The CDR3 is made up of 16 amino acids. The CDR3 DNA reads TGTGCCAGCAGCAAGGAGGCCTACAGGGAACGACAGCCCCAGCATTTT. Protein product: CASSKEAYRERQPQHF.

This chain uses TRBV12-3 or TRBV12-4 with TRBJ2-7; D is possibly TRBD2 (7 bases). The CDR3 extends over 12 amino acids. The V gene lost 9 bases and the J gene lost 3 bases, with 12 bases spanning the gap. This CDR3 reads CASTRGGYEQYF. The CDR3 nucleotides are TGTGCCAGTACGAGGGGGGGCTACGAGCAGTACTTC.

In its sample, this clone was seen a few times. The chain links TRBV5-1 to TRBJ2-5; 10 bases agree with TRBD2. V lost 0 bases to trimming and J lost 6 bases; unmatched junction nucleotides: 11. The CDR3 loop spans 17 amino acids. Germline V CDR1 and CDR2: SGHRS, YFSETQ. CDR3 sequence: CASSLESGGVSGKTQYF. The DNA for the CDR3 is TGCGCCAGCAGCTTGGAAAGCGGGGGGGTGAGTGGGAAGACCCAGTACTTC. The full variable domain, rest sourced from reference TRBV5-1 and TRBJ2-5, is KAGVTQTPRYLIKTRGQQVTLSCSPISGHRSVSWYQQTPGQGLQFLFEYFSETQRNKGNFPGRFSGRQFSNSRSEMNVSTLELGDSALYLCASSLESGGVSGKTQYFGPGTRLLVL.

V is TRBV18 and J is TRBJ1-1; 9 nucleotides match TRBD1. This CDR3 comprises 15 residues. Per germline, CDR1 KGHSH and CDR2 LQKENI. J was trimmed by 5 bases and V by 9 bases; bases with no gene match: 13. CDR3 DNA: TGTGCCAGTTCCGGGACAGGGTTGTTTGGAACTGAAGCTTTCTTT. This gives the protein CASSGTGLFGTEAFF.

The chain couples TRBV5-4 to TRBJ1-2; 9 bases fit TRBD1. Germline-derived CDR1 and CDR2 are SGHNT and YYREEE (reference sequence). There are 15 residues in the CDR3. V lost 5 bases to trimming and J lost 7 bases; unmatched junction nucleotides: 12. For the CDR3, the DNA is TGTGCCAGCAGGCCCGGGACAGGGCCTATTGGTGGCTACACCTTC. This encodes CASRPGTGPIGGYTF.